Here is one T cell receptor beta chain with its context. These data belong to a study of blood T cell repertoires in COVID-19. Study-level background: From T cells, B-cell-depleted T cells, or PBMCs came the material, which was cDNA or gDNA.

Original methodology: Amplification of reference gene primers provided the estimated nucleated cell counts. Libraries were prepared by immunoSEQ multiplex PCR; TCRdb keeps only in-frame clonotypes and omits some of them. Clone size and the V and J calls come from that table; the DNA yielded D and trimming. The sample lists 86,000 or so clones, 91% occurring once. Germline lookup yields CDR1 SGDLS and CDR2 YYNGEE. The CDR3 loop spans 15 amino acids. The V end lost 0 bases, the J end lost 1 base, and 8 bases lay between the germline ends. The sequence came from a woman between 50 and 59 years old in a cohort sampled during active COVID-19. The specimen sequenced was peripheral blood. J is TRBJ1-3 and V is TRBV9; the D is unclear. The CDR3 loop is CASSVGFASGNTIYF. CDR3 coding DNA: TGTGCCAGCAGCGTAGGCTTCGCGTCTGGAAACACCATATATTTT.